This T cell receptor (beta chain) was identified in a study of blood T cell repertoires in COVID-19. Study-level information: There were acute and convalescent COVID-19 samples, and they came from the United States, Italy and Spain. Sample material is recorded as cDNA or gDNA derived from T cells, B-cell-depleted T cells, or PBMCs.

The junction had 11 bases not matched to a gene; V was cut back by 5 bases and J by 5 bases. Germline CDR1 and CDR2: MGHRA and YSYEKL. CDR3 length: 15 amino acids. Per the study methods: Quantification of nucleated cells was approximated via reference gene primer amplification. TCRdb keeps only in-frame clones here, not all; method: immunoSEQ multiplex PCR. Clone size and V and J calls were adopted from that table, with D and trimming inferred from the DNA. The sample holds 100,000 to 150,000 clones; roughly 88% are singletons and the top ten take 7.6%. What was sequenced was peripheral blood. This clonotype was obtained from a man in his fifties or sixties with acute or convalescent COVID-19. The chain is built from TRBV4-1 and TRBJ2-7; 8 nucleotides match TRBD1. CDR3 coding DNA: TGCGCCAGCAGCTCAATCGGACAGGGAGAAGACGAGCAGTACTTC. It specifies CASSSIGQGEDEQYF.